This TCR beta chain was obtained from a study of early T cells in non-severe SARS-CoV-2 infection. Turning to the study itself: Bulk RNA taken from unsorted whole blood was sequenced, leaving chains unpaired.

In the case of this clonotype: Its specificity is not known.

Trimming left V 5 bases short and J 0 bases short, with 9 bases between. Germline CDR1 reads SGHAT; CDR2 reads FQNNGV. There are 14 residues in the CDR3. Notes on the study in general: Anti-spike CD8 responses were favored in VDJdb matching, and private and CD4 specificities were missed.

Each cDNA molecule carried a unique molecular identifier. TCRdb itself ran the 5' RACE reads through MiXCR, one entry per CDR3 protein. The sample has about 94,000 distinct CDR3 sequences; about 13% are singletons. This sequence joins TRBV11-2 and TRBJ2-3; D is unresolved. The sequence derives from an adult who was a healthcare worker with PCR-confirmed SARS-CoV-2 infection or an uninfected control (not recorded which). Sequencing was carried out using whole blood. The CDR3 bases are TGTGCCAGCAGCGCTGGGTATAGCACAGATACGCAGTATTTT. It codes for CASSAGYSTDTQYF.